The text below deals with one T cell receptor beta chain. Its antigen is undetermined. Trimming cost V 0 bases and J 9 bases, with 12 bases left between them. Looked up from germline, CDR1 is MNHNY and CDR2 is SVGAGI (reference sequence). The CDR3 totals 15 residues. This sample was included in a study of T cell responses to AZD1222 COVID-19 vaccine. Libraries were prepared by immunoSEQ multiplex PCR; TCRdb keeps only in-frame clonotypes and omits some of them. The sample lists 55,000 to 75,000 clones; 80% to 90% were seen once. Broader study findings: Donors in the cohort were predominantly white British and more often female, and clonal diversity was possibly underestimated. Unmutated variant regions reportedly attract nearly half of all spike-specific TCRs. Repertoires were collected only later (after the peak T cell response had occurred).

The rearrangement uses TRBV6-6 and TRBJ1-6, with no clear D. The clonotype was recovered from an adult in good health. The sample here was peripheral blood, taken on day 0 of AZD1222 vaccination. CDR3 nucleotides: TGTGCCAGCAGTTACTCGAGGAATAGCGGTTCACCCCTCCACTTT. The encoded protein is CASSYSRNSGSPLHF.